A selection of T cell receptor beta chains follows, all from one sample in a study of regulatory dendritic cells for organ transplantation. Sequenced by immunoSEQ multiplex PCR; TCRdb stores in-frame clones only, minus some. The table has some 13,000 clones, 75% to 80% seen once; the top ten hold around 1%. Which antigens these TCRs recognize remains unknown. Input material: naive CD8+ T cells from blood cultured with regulatory dendritic cells. These receptors all stem from a human donor in good health. CDR3s include the opening cysteine and the closing phenylalanine or tryptophan. Fields, in order: clone size, D gene, J gene, V gene, CDR3 protein, CDR3 DNA. A D gene is named only where the DNA matches it firmly. A row's size may be missing; if present it is once, few, many or a size class.

NA,NA,TRBJ1-1,TRBV29-1,CSAIQGIPEAFF,TGCAGCGCAATACAGGGTATCCCTGAAGCTTTCTTT
NA,NA,TRBJ1-3,TRBV5-6,CASSFQAEWTGNTIYF,TGTGCCAGCAGCTTTCAGGCAGAGTGGACTGGAAACACCATATATTTT
once,NA,TRBJ2-3,TRBV11-1,CASSAAGQAGDTQYF,TGTGCCAGCAGCGCGGCGGGTCAGGCCGGGGATACGCAGTATTTT
NA,NA,TRBJ1-5,TRBV4-3,CASSQDRRLSNQPQHF,TGCGCCAGCAGCCAAGATAGGAGATTAAGCAATCAGCCCCAGCATTTT
NA,NA,TRBJ2-1,TRBV27,CASSSRWDEQFF,TGTGCCAGCAGTTCGAGGTGGGATGAGCAGTTCTTC
NA,TRBD2,TRBJ2-5,TRBV7-6,CASSRGGRGDRETQYF,TGTGCCAGCAGCCGGGGCGGGCGGGGGGATCGGGAGACCCAGTACTTC
NA,NA,TRBJ1-1,TRBV11-2,CASSLSDKTGMNTEAFF,TGTGCCAGCAGCTTATCCGACAAGACGGGAATGAACACTGAAGCTTTCTTT
NA,NA,TRBJ1-1,TRBV4-1,CASSCAGIGDTEAFF,TGCGCCAGCAGCTGCGCAGGGATCGGAGACACTGAAGCTTTCTTT
NA,TRBD1,TRBJ1-5,TRBV27,CASSPWDRGRNQPQHF,TGTGCCAGCAGTCCCTGGGACAGGGGTCGCAATCAGCCCCAGCATTTT
NA,TRBD2,TRBJ2-5,TRBV7-9,CASSWSGGEETQYF,TGTGCCAGCAGCTGGAGCGGGGGGGAGGAGACCCAGTACTTC
NA,NA,TRBJ1-1,TRBV19,CASSISETSEAFF,TGTGCCAGTAGTATCTCGGAGACCTCTGAAGCTTTCTTT
few,NA,TRBJ1-3,TRBV4-1,CASSQPFSAGNTIYF,TGCGCCAGCAGCCAACCTTTCTCCGCGGGAAACACCATATATTTT
once,TRBD1,TRBJ2-2,TRBV5-4,CASNPYGQGTSTGELFF,TGTGCCAGCAACCCCTACGGACAGGGGACGAGCACCGGGGAGCTGTTTTTT
NA,NA,TRBJ2-7,TRBV19,CASGGTGRRQYEQYF,TGTGCCAGCGGGGGGACAGGACGGCGCCAGTACGAGCAGTACTTC
NA,NA,TRBJ1-3,TRBV7-9,CASSLVGENTIYF,TGTGCCAGCAGCTTAGTCGGGGAAAACACCATATATTTT
few,TRBD1,TRBJ2-1,TRBV14,CASSAGTAYYNEQFF,TGTGCCAGCAGCGCCGGGACAGCCTACTACAATGAGCAGTTCTTC
NA,TRBD1,TRBJ1-6,TRBV5-6,CASSLRGTGRGVDSPLHF,TGTGCCAGCAGCTTGCGGGGGACAGGGAGAGGCGTAGATTCACCCCTCCACTTT
NA,NA,TRBJ1-2,TRBV7-8,CASSLAAGAGGYGYTF,TGTGCCAGCAGCTTAGCTGCAGGGGCGGGCGGGTATGGCTACACCTTC
NA,NA,TRBJ1-2,TRBV2,CASSDLRVTLWDGYTF,TGTGCCAGCAGTGATTTACGGGTGACTTTGTGGGATGGCTACACCTTC
NA,TRBD2,TRBJ2-1,TRBV5-4,CASRAYGGDSYNEQFF,TGTGCCAGCCGAGCTTATGGGGGGGACTCCTACAATGAGCAGTTCTTC
once,NA,TRBJ1-5,TRBV4-1,CASSQGLLGRSNQPQHF,TGCGCCAGCAGCCAGGGACTCTTGGGTCGGAGCAATCAGCCCCAGCATTTT
few,TRBD1,TRBJ1-1,TRBV4-1,CASSQVGQGAEAFF,TGCGCCAGCAGCCAAGTTGGGCAGGGGGCTGAAGCTTTCTTT
once,TRBD2,TRBJ2-1,TRBV7-9,CASSFERGNPREHEQFF,TGTGCCAGCAGCTTTGAGCGGGGGAATCCCCGGGAACATGAGCAGTTCTTC
few,TRBD2,TRBJ2-7,TRBV10-3,CAISGLSGEDYEQYF,TGTGCCATCAGTGGACTTAGCGGGGAAGACTACGAGCAGTACTTC
NA,NA,TRBJ2-1,TRBV6-5,CASSATRGGQFF,TGTGCCAGCAGTGCTACTCGGGGAGGGCAGTTCTTC
once,TRBD2,TRBJ2-3,TRBV18,CASSPAAGGTDTQYF,TGTGCCAGCTCACCAGCGGCGGGGGGCACAGATACGCAGTATTTT
NA,TRBD2,TRBJ2-3,TRBV7-8,CASSFLAGRTDTQYF,TGTGCCAGCAGCTTCCTAGCGGGGCGCACAGATACGCAGTATTTT
NA,NA,TRBJ1-1,TRBV19,CASQQGWGTEAFF,TGTGCCAGCCAACAGGGCTGGGGGACTGAAGCTTTCTTT
NA,NA,TRBJ2-7,TRBV6-5,CASSYVRGGVAEQYF,TGTGCCAGCAGTTACGTTCGAGGGGGGGTGGCCGAGCAGTACTTC
NA,TRBD2,TRBJ2-4,TRBV7-2,CASSLGGLAGIQYF,TGTGCCAGCAGCTTAGGTGGACTAGCGGGGATTCAGTACTTC
NA,TRBD1,TRBJ1-2,TRBV11-2,CASSTSQGSYGYTF,TGTGCCAGCAGCACCTCACAGGGGTCCTATGGCTACACCTTC
once,NA,TRBJ2-7,TRBV5-1,CASRIAQDLYF,TGCGCCAGCAGAATCGCCCAGGATCTGTACTTC
NA,NA,TRBJ1-1,TRBV11-3,CASSQELNTEAFF,TGTGCCAGCAGCCAAGAGTTGAACACTGAAGCTTTCTTT
NA,TRBD1,TRBJ2-7,TRBV19,CASSMLPGQPYEQYF,TGTGCCAGTAGTATGCTCCCGGGACAGCCCTACGAGCAGTACTTC
NA,TRBD1,TRBJ2-5,TRBV7-9,CASSLDRDREETQYF,TGTGCCAGCAGCTTAGACCGGGACAGGGAAGAGACCCAGTACTTC
NA,NA,TRBJ1-4,TRBV5-6,CASSPGGAPEKLFF,TGTGCCAGCAGCCCCGGGGGGGCTCCCGAAAAACTGTTTTTT
NA,NA,TRBJ2-7,TRBV5-1,CASSADSAYEQYF,TGCGCCAGCAGCGCTGACAGCGCCTACGAGCAGTACTTC
NA,NA,TRBJ2-3,TRBV13,CATKEGGTDTQYF,TGTGCCACGAAGGAAGGGGGCACAGATACGCAGTATTTT
NA,TRBD1,TRBJ2-3,TRBV7-8,CASSPRQGGTDTQYF,TGTGCCAGCAGCCCAAGACAGGGGGGCACAGATACGCAGTATTTT
NA,NA,TRBJ1-1,TRBV7-9,CASSLVQSNTEAFF,TGTGCCAGCAGCTTAGTCCAGTCGAACACTGAAGCTTTCTTT
NA,TRBD1,TRBJ2-7,TRBV7-8,CASSWTQGAPTYEQYF,TGTGCCAGCAGCTGGACACAGGGGGCCCCTACCTACGAGCAGTACTTC